Below are 8 T cell receptor beta chains sequenced from a single sample in a study of CD8 T cells in Susac syndrome. Random hexamers were used to reverse transcribe the RNA input (about 0.5 to 1 ug). TCRdb re-derived calls from the immunoSEQ multiplex PCR reads in MiXCR, one entry per CDR3 protein. The data contain some 300,000 distinct CDR3 sequences, around 91% of them singletons. Material: CD8+ T cells from PBMCs. The source is a human donor with multiple sclerosis.

CDR3 amino acids: CSAAKGDGSYEQYF. The DNA of the CDR3 is TGCAGTGCTGCCAAGGGGGACGGCTCCTACGAGCAGTACTTC. The chain couples TRBV20-1 to TRBJ2-7; possibly TRBD1 for D (6 bases). The CDR3 length is 14 residues. V lost 5 bases, J lost 0 bases, and 14 bases lay in between. Germline CDR1 is DFQATT and CDR2 is SNEGSKA (reference sequence).

There are a few counts of this clonotype. CDR3 in DNA: TGTGCCAGCAGCCCCGGACTAGCGGGGGCAGATACGCAGTATTTT. This gives the protein CASSPGLAGADTQYF. The chain joins TRBV7-9 to TRBJ2-3, with 13 bases matching TRBD2. The CDR3 is 15 amino acids. Trimming took 5 bases from V and 4 from J; bases not matched to a gene: 3. The germline gives CDR1 SEHNR, CDR2 FQNEAQ (reference sequence).

The chain is built from TRBV7-6 and TRBJ1-1; 7 bases are shared with TRBD1. With 3 bases clipped from V and 7 bases from J, the junction kept 11 bases outside the gene matches. CDR1 SGHVS and CDR2 FNYEAQ come from the germline V gene. This CDR3 has 15 residues. CDR3 DNA: TGTGCCAGCAGCTTGACAGGGAATTGGGCTGTTGAAGCTTTCTTT. Translating gives CASSLTGNWAVEAFF.

V and J are TRBV13 and TRBJ2-1, with a tentative D call TRBD1 (5 bases). Germline V gives CDR1 PRHDT, CDR2 FYEKMQ (reference sequence). Trimming removed 5 bases from V and 4 bases from J, with 12 bases in between. This CDR3 is built from 14 residues. The DNA for the CDR3 is TGTGCCAGCAGCGACCGGACATTTTACAATGAGCAGTTCTTC. It encodes CASSDRTFYNEQFF. The variable domain in full, with the rest retrieved from reference TRBV13 and TRBJ2-1, is AAGVIQSPRHLIKEKRETATLKCYPIPRHDTVYWYQQGPGQDPQFLISFYEKMQSDKGSIPDRFSAQQFSDYHSELNMSSLELGDSALYFCASSDRTFYNEQFFGPGTRLTVL.

This chain joins TRBV25-1 and TRBJ1-2; D is ambiguous. The CDR3 covers 14 residues. CDR1 is MGHDK and CDR2 is SYGVNS in the germline V gene. With 6 bases removed from V and 7 bases from J, the gap between germline ends came to 18 bases. Here the CDR3 reads CASRASVKGGGYTF. For the CDR3, the DNA is TGTGCCAGCAGAGCAAGTGTGAAGGGAGGTGGCTACACCTTC.

CDR3 sequence: CASSVGRQIYYGYTF. DNA of the CDR3: TGCGCCAGCAGCGTGGGGCGACAGATTTACTATGGCTACACCTTC. The chain recombines TRBV5-1 with TRBJ1-2, with a weak D call TRBD1 (5 bases). Germline CDR1 reads SGHRS; CDR2 reads YFSETQ. V was trimmed by 4 bases and J by 3 bases, leaving 16 bases between them. The CDR3 totals 15 residues.

The chain recombines TRBV29-1 with TRBJ1-4; D is uncertain. V was trimmed by 5 bases and J by 8 bases, leaving 9 bases between them. Germline values: CDR1 SQVTM, CDR2 ANQGSEA. This CDR3 has 11 amino acids. The CDR3 coding sequence is TGCAGCGTTAAATGGACGGAAAAACTGTTTTTT. Encoded protein: CSVKWTEKLFF.

V gene TRBV6-1 combines with J gene TRBJ2-1; 9 bases line up with TRBD1. J was trimmed by 6 bases and V by 5 bases; bases with no gene match: 8. This CDR3 contains 15 residues. Germline CDR1 MNHNS, CDR2 SASEGT. CDR3 DNA sequence: TGTGCCAGCAGTCCTCCGGGACAGGGCGTCAATGAGCAGTTCTTC. Translation gives CASSPPGQGVNEQFF.